Below are 8 T cell receptor beta chains sequenced from a single sample in a study of T cell clonotyping in hematopoietic cell transplantation. Data came from immunoSEQ multiplex PCR; TCRdb stores just in-frame clones and leaves some out. The sample consists of about 44,000 clones, around 94% of them appearing once. The material sequenced was peripheral blood mononuclear cells. The receptors originated from a woman aged 50 to 60 in good health. Some clones in this sample may be carry-over from other donors' samples.

The DNA for the CDR3 is TGTGCCAGCAGTCCCCCCGCCTTAGAGACCCAGTACTTC. Its translation: CASSPPALETQYF. The chain uses TRBV28 and TRBJ2-5; D remains unclear. The CDR3 has 13 residues. Between the trimmed V and J ends, which lost 5 bases and 4 bases, there was a span of 11 bases. Germline CDR1 and CDR2: MDHEN and SYDVKM.

The V call is TRBV15, the J call TRBJ1-5, with D possibly being TRBD1 (6 bases). V lost 1 base to trimming and J lost 6 bases, with 7 bases between them. CDR1 and CDR2 (germline): LNHNV, YYDKDF (reference sequence). There are 13 residues in the CDR3. The CDR3 sequence: CATSRGTVQPQHF. The CDR3 region has the DNA TGTGCCACCAGCAGAGGGACAGTTCAGCCCCAGCATTTT.

The chain employs TRBV19 and TRBJ1-1; 7 bases are shared with TRBD1. V lost 3 bases, J lost 4 bases, and 5 bases stayed unmatched. Germline CDR1 reads LNHDA; CDR2 reads SQIVND (reference sequence). The CDR3 totals 14 residues. The CDR3, as DNA: TGTGCCAGTAGTATCCTCGCAGGGGGCACTGAAGCTTTCTTT. Translation gives CASSILAGGTEAFF.

The J gene is TRBJ1-4, the V gene TRBV10-3, with D unclear. Trimming removed 5 bases from V and 3 bases from J, with 7 bases in between. The CDR3 length is 13 residues. Germline V CDR1 and CDR2: ENHRY, SYGVKD. CDR3 coding DNA: TGTGCCATCAGTTCTGGGGCTAATGAAAAACTGTTTTTT. The encoded protein is CAISSGANEKLFF.

The chain uses TRBV7-2 and TRBJ2-3; D ambiguous. V gave up 1 base and J gave up 2 bases, with 4 bases separating them. Germline V CDR1 and CDR2: SGHTA, FQGNSA. The CDR3 totals 13 residues. CDR3: CASSLGITDTQYF. Written as DNA, the CDR3 is TGTGCCAGCAGCTTAGGTATCACAGATACGCAGTATTTT. Full variable domain (outside the CDR3, taken from reference TRBV7-2 and TRBJ2-3): GAGVSQSPSNKVTEKGKDVELRCDPISGHTALYWYRQSLGQGLEFLIYFQGNSAPDKSGLPSDRFSAERTGGSVSTLTIQRTQQEDSAVYLCASSLGITDTQYFGPGTRLTVL.

J is TRBJ2-3 and V is TRBV25-1, with D perhaps assigned TRBD1 or TRBD2 (5 bases each). V lost 2 bases and J lost 6, with 21 bases in between. The CDR3 runs 17 residues. Germline V gives CDR1 MGHDK, CDR2 SYGVNS. CDR3 nucleotides: TGTGCCAGCAGTGAAGGGACCTCCGGGACGAAGGTGGATACGCAGTATTTT. Translated: CASSEGTSGTKVDTQYF.

The rearrangement uses TRBV5-4 and TRBJ1-6; no reliable D call. Germline loops: CDR1 SGHNT, CDR2 YYREEE (reference sequence). The CDR3 has 13 residues. The V and J ends lost 0 bases and 9 bases respectively, with 7 bases between them. The CDR3 DNA is TGTGCCAGCAGCTTGGACAGTTTTTCACCCCTCCACTTT. It encodes CASSLDSFSPLHF.

The sample holds one count of this clone. The gene calls are TRBV7-8 and TRBJ2-7; the D gene is possibly TRBD2 (5 bases). The V gene's germline CDR1 is SGHVS and CDR2 FQNEAQ. CDR3 length: 14 amino acids. V lost 5 bases and J lost 2, with 13 bases in between. The CDR3 loop is CASSASGRPYEQYF. CDR3 DNA sequence: TGTGCCAGCAGCGCAAGCGGCAGGCCCTACGAGCAGTACTTC. Complete variable domain (other parts from reference TRBV7-8 and TRBJ2-7): GAGVSQSPRYKVAKRGQDVALRCDPISGHVSLFWYQQALGQGPEFLTYFQNEAQLDKSGLPSDRFFAERPEGSVSTLKIQRTQQEDSAVYLCASSASGRPYEQYFGPGTRLTVT.